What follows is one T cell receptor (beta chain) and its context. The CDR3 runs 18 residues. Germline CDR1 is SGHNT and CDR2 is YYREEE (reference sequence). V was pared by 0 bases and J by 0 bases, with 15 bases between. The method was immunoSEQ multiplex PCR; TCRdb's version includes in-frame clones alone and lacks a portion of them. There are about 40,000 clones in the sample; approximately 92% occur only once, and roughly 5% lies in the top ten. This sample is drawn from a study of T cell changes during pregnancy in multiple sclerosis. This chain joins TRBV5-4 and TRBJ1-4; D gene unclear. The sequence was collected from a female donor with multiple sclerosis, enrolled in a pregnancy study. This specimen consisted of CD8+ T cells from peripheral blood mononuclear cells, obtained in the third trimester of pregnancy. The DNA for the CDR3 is TGTGCCAGCAGCTTGGGCGTTTCCCGGGGAGCAACTAATGAAAAACTGTTTTTT. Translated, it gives CASSLGVSRGATNEKLFF.